The 18 T cell receptor beta chains below all came from one sample that was sequenced in a study of control samples from healthy donors and cancer patients. TCRdb's copy holds only in-frame clones and misses some; the assay was immunoSEQ multiplex PCR. The table shows 45,000 to 60,000 clones, with 87% occurring only once. The sequenced sample consisted of PBMCs. These receptors all come from a man aged 55 to 70 with head and neck cancer.

This clone was seen a single time. The chain has TRBV7-8 and TRBJ1-1, with 7 bases lining up with TRBD1. Germline assignment: CDR1 SGHVS and CDR2 FQNEAQ. The CDR3 totals 15 residues. V trimming: 5 bases; J trimming: 2 bases; junction bases outside the gene matches: 8. The CDR3 sequence: CASSPHDRANTEAFF. CDR3 sequence (DNA): TGTGCCAGCAGCCCCCACGACAGGGCTAACACTGAAGCTTTCTTT.

This clone occurred once. The chain links TRBV18 to TRBJ2-1; 13 bases are a match to TRBD2. With V trimmed by 4 bases and J by 5 bases, 5 bases remained unmatched. The CDR3 totals 16 residues. CDR1 and CDR2 (germline): KGHSH, LQKENI. The CDR3 spells CASSLGLAGANNEQFF. The CDR3 bases are TGTGCCAGCTCACTAGGACTAGCGGGAGCTAACAATGAGCAGTTCTTC. Full variable domain (rest looked up from reference TRBV18 and TRBJ2-1): NAGVMQNPRHLVRRRGQEARLRCSPMKGHSHVYWYRQLPEEGLKFMVYLQKENIIDESGMPKERFSAEFPKEGPSILRIQQVVRGDSAAYFCASSLGLAGANNEQFFGPGTRLTVL.

The chain uses TRBV10-3 and TRBJ1-2; a weak D match, TRBD1 (6 bases). The ends were cut back, 10 bases at V and 1 base at J, with 16 bases in the middle. The length of the CDR3 is 14 residues. The V gene's germline CDR1 is ENHRY and CDR2 SYGVKD. CDR3 DNA: TGTGCCACATCCCAAGGGGGGCTTAACTATGGCTACACCTTC. Protein product: CATSQGGLNYGYTF.

V is TRBV7-2 and J is TRBJ1-2, with D hard to call. With 4 bases removed from V and 3 bases from J, the gap between germline ends came to 12 bases. Germline lookup yields CDR1 SGHTA and CDR2 FQGNSA. CDR3 size: 14 residues. CDR3: CASSSRTSYYGYTF. The CDR3 DNA is TGTGCCAGCAGCTCTAGGACGTCGTACTATGGCTACACCTTC. Supplemented by reference TRBV7-2 and TRBJ1-2, the full variable domain reads GAGVSQSPSNKVTEKGKDVELRCDPISGHTALYWYRQSLGQGLEFLIYFQGNSAPDKSGLPSDRFSAERTGGSVSTLTIQRTQQEDSAVYLCASSSRTSYYGYTFGSGTRLTVV.

The chain combines TRBV7-3 with TRBJ2-1; 8 nucleotides match TRBD1. CDR3 size: 15 residues. Germline V lookup: CDR1 SGHTA, CDR2 FQGTGA. V dropped 4 bases and J dropped 8; count of bases not matched to a gene: 10. The CDR3 sequence: CASSSGQGMVHEQFF. The CDR3 DNA reads TGTGCCAGCAGCTCCGGACAGGGAATGGTGCATGAGCAGTTCTTC. The whole variable domain, remainder taken from reference TRBV7-3 and TRBJ2-1, is GAGVSQTPSNKVTEKGKYVELRCDPISGHTALYWYRQSLGQGPEFLIYFQGTGAADDSGLPNDRFFAVRPEGSVSTLKIQRTERGDSAVYLCASSSGQGMVHEQFFGPGTRLTVL.

The rearrangement links TRBV27 to TRBJ1-1; D ambiguous. This CDR3 spans 12 amino acids. Germline V gene sequence: CDR1 MNHEY, CDR2 SMNVEV (reference sequence). V was cut by 9 bases and J by 2 bases, with 10 bases left in between. The CDR3 nucleotides are TGTGCCAGGGAGGTGGAAAACACTGAAGCTTTCTTT. Its translation is CAREVENTEAFF.

J is TRBJ1-5 and V is TRBV27, with D unclear. The length of the CDR3 is 13 residues. V was trimmed by 5 bases and J by 4 bases, leaving 9 bases between them. The V gene's germline CDR1 is MNHEY and CDR2 SMNVEV (reference sequence). The DNA of the CDR3 is TGTGCCAGCAGTCGCCAGGAGAATCAGCCCCAGCATTTT. This gives the protein CASSRQENQPQHF.

This clone occurred once. The chain employs TRBV12-3 or TRBV12-4 and TRBJ1-1, with a possible D match to TRBD1 (5 bases). Trimming took 6 bases from V and 5 from J, leaving 10 bases between them. This CDR3 region has 12 residues. The CDR3 here is CASSGGGTEAFF. CDR3 in DNA: TGTGCCAGCAGCGGGGGTGGAACTGAAGCTTTCTTT.

V usage is TRBV5-5 and J usage is TRBJ2-5; tentatively, D is TRBD1 (7 bases). Trimming shortened V by 2 bases and J by 2 bases, and 28 bases separated the two germline ends. Germline loops: CDR1 SGHKS, CDR2 YYEKEE (reference sequence). CDR3 length equals 20 residues. This CDR3 is CASSFKFLGGGAGQQETQYF. Written as DNA, the CDR3 is TGTGCCAGCAGCTTTAAATTTTTGGGGGGTGGGGCGGGACAGCAAGAGACCCAGTACTTC.

This rearrangement joins TRBV6-2 or TRBV6-3 to TRBJ1-2, with D possibly matching TRBD1 (6 bases). The CDR3 extends over 14 amino acids. Trimming took off 4 bases at V and 5 bases at J, with 14 bases between the two ends. Germline CDR1 and CDR2: MNHEY and SVGEGT. CDR3 in amino acids: CASSFMGAQYGYTF. The CDR3 DNA is TGTGCCAGCAGTTTTATGGGGGCGCAATATGGCTACACCTTC.

The chain carries TRBV6-5 and TRBJ1-2; D is uncertain. The CDR3 runs 12 residues. Per germline, CDR1 MNHEY and CDR2 SVGAGI. V gave up 0 bases and J gave up 8 bases, with 7 bases separating them. The CDR3 DNA follows: TGTGCCAGCAGTTACTCGGGCGGGGGCTACACCTTC. The encoded protein is CASSYSGGGYTF.

This CDR3 reads CASSEVGASRNTGELFF. The CDR3, as DNA: TGTGCCAGCAGTGAAGTTGGGGCTAGCAGGAACACCGGGGAGCTGTTTTTT. The rearrangement uses TRBV2 and TRBJ2-2; D might be TRBD1 or TRBD2, each matching 5 bases. The CDR3 has 17 amino acids. Germline loops: CDR1 SNHLY, CDR2 FYNNEI. V dropped 1 base and J dropped 1 base, with 13 bases sitting between them.

This chain uses TRBV7-9 with TRBJ1-2; 12 bases are a match to TRBD1. The ends lost 6 bases at V and 5 bases at J; junction bases unmatched: 10. CDR3 length: 16 amino acids. CDR1 SEHNR and CDR2 FQNEAQ come from the germline V gene (reference sequence). The CDR3 nucleotides read TGTGCCAGCAGAAAGTCGGGACAGGGGGCAAGATATGGCTACACCTTC. It translates to CASRKSGQGARYGYTF. The variable domain in full, completed from reference TRBV7-9 and TRBJ1-2, reads DTGVSQNPRHKITKRGQNVTFRCDPISEHNRLYWYRQTLGQGPEFLTYFQNEAQLEKSRLLSDRFSAERPKGSFSTLEIQRTEQGDSAMYLCASRKSGQGARYGYTFGSGTRLTVV.

This chain joins TRBV2 and TRBJ1-5; D call uncertain. Germline V gene lookup returns CDR1 SNHLY and CDR2 FYNNEI. This CDR3 spans 14 amino acids. V was cut by 6 bases and J by 8 bases, with 17 bases left in between. This CDR3 reads CASSRARKWEPQHF. The CDR3 region has the DNA TGTGCCAGCAGCCGGGCCCGAAAATGGGAGCCCCAGCATTTT.

The rearrangement uses TRBV27 and TRBJ2-1; TRBD1 agrees at 9 bases. V dropped 7 bases and J dropped 1; count of bases not matched to a gene: 5. Germline CDR1 is MNHEY and CDR2 is SMNVEV (reference sequence). There are 15 residues in the CDR3. The CDR3 nucleotides read TGTGCCAGCAAGCCGGACAGGGGATCCTACAATGAGCAGTTCTTC. Protein: CASKPDRGSYNEQFF.

The rearrangement uses TRBV4-1 and TRBJ2-7; D remains unclear. V was clipped by 4 bases and J by 3 bases, with 16 bases between them. This CDR3 spans 15 amino acids. Germline loops: CDR1 MGHRA, CDR2 YSYEKL. CDR3 protein: CASSPSQDENYEQYF. CDR3 bases: TGCGCCAGCAGCCCGAGTCAGGACGAGAACTACGAGCAGTACTTC.

This clone came up once. This rearrangement joins TRBV28 to TRBJ2-1, with no clear D. The CDR3 runs 12 residues. The V gene lost 8 bases and the J gene lost 8 bases, with 13 bases spanning the gap. Germline V CDR1 and CDR2: MDHEN, SYDVKM. CDR3 in DNA: TGTGCCAGCGAGAGGCCCCCTCATGAGCAGTTCTTC. Its translation is CASERPPHEQFF.

This chain connects TRBV28 to TRBJ2-5; the match to TRBD2 covers 10 bases. Looked up from germline, CDR1 is MDHEN and CDR2 is SYDVKM. CDR3 length: 14 amino acids. After removal of 5 bases from V and 4 bases from J, the junction contained 4 bases not matched to a gene. The CDR3 region is CASSPSGSSETQYF. In DNA form, the CDR3 reads TGTGCCAGCAGTCCTAGCGGGAGCTCAGAGACCCAGTACTTC. Complete variable domain (other parts from reference TRBV28 and TRBJ2-5): DVKVTQSSRYLVKRTGEKVFLECVQDMDHENMFWYRQDPGLGLRLIYFSYDVKMKEKGDIPEGYSVSREKKERFSLILESASTNQTSMYLCASSPSGSSETQYFGPGTRLLVL.